This TCR beta chain was captured in a study of blood T cell repertoires in COVID-19 (dated by TCRdb to between 2020 and 2021). Some background on the complete study: Samples from collaborators originated in the United States, Italy and Spain and spanned both the acute and convalescent phases of COVID-19. Subjects who had been exposed to COVID-19, were actively infected with it, or had recovered from it provided the deeply sampled blood TCRbeta repertoires that made up the dataset. Sample metadata almost always included a de-identified subject ID, COVID-19 status, age in years and sex. A freely available public database, intended as a resource for researchers studying the immune response to SARS-CoV-2, is where the repertoires were released. The material from the prospective study consisted of cDNA or gDNA derived from T cells, B-cell-depleted T cells, or PBMCs. Samples were obtained from the ongoing ImmuneRACE study (first 160 participants) and from 1,254 subjects provided by 6 global collaborators. HLA class I and class II types, where available, came from metadata supplied by the sample provider rather than from assay-based typing.

On this clone itself: Its antigen is unknown. The sample holds no much larger clone one base away, and base qualities are not on file.

Overall study results and their limits: How much clinical and demographic metadata was included differed by source and by participant, and the metadata was provided uncurated.

Whole blood was collected in K2EDTA tubes by collaborating institutions according to the institutions' own protocols. For TCRbeta analysis, collaborator samples were shipped as frozen whole blood, as isolated PBMCs, or as DNA extracted from either sample type. CDR1 LNHNV and CDR2 YYDKDF were looked up in the germline V gene (reference sequence). V sheds 4 bases and J sheds 0 bases, leaving 10 bases between their ends. The CDR3 measures 16 amino acids from cysteine to phenylalanine. Just the 48-base CDR3 DNA is kept, in frame starting at base 1. The immunoSEQ Assay, a bias-controlled multiplex PCR, was used to amplify TCRbeta CDR3 regions from genomic DNA. The authors' analysis ran thus. Within the assay, amplification of reference gene primers was used to estimate how many nucleated cells each sample contained. Sequence reads were collapsed and filtered to measure the absolute abundance of every unique TCRbeta CDR3 rearrangement. For each sample, productive Simpson clonality was calculated as the square root of Simpson's diversity index over productive rearrangements. What TCRdb holds here is the immuneACCESS table cut down to in-frame rearrangements. Part of the clones is not present; checked against another copy, under half of the missing clones reflect an unresolved V gene, and the others are unexplained. Clonal size and the V and J genes are those of that table, whereas D and trimming came from the DNA. The sample records 97,000 or so clones, more than 65% of which are singletons. The ten top clones hold around 18% of the sample.

The receptor was isolated from a woman at least 80 years old with active or convalescent COVID-19. The sequenced material came from peripheral blood. Recombination connected TRBV15 to TRBJ2-6; the D segment could be TRBD1, given 6 matching bases. CDR3 region: CATSTGQPSGANVLTF. The bases read TGTGCCACCAGCACCGGACAGCCCTCTGGGGCCAACGTCCTGACTTTC.